This entry concerns a single T cell receptor beta chain. Its antigen has not been determined. No much larger clonotype is one base removed from it; base qualities were not supplied. The source of the sample is a study of shared clonotypes between healthy human individuals (dated by TCRdb to 2018 to 2021). Study-level background: The cohort included three men and two women between 18 and 49 years of age. Different laboratories and diverse techniques were used to prepare libraries and sequence TCR repertoires, to increase sequencing depth and limit assay-specific biases. Between about 0.94 and 8.9 billion PBMCs per donor were obtained by leukapheresis. Per donor, three plates each were used for CD4 naive and CD4 memory, two for CD8 naive, and one for CD8 memory. To estimate repertoire size and how much clonotypes are shared between individuals, the study performed deep sequencing of blood TCR repertoires from roughly five healthy adults. Study-level results and caveats: Larger estimated clonotype richness was generally found for naive subsets than for memory subsets. The genetic and exposure-history diversity represented was limited by the small number of donors. Incomplete sequencing was indicated by rarefaction of sorted-subset datasets, despite the large sequencing depth. Sampling was restricted to blood, and TCR repertoires in tissue are likely to differ from TCR repertoires in blood. Pairwise subsampling led to the expectation that sequencing depth would affect the degree of clonotype sharing among donors. When a handful of donors were compared, the shared fraction of clonotypes was roughly 4.8% for naive CD4, roughly 3.4% for naive CD8, more than 2% for memory CD4, and roughly 0.4% for memory CD8. Compared with non-shared clonotypes, clonotypes shared by all four sorted-subset donors had higher generation probabilities.

The donors were healthy, HIV-negative adults who had no recently reported acute infections or vaccinations. Only Caucasian adults living in Nashville, Tennessee, USA were represented among the donors. CD4+ T cells were enriched by magnetic negative selection, after which naive cells were positively selected on CD45RA and the negative fraction was taken as the memory subset. Blood was obtained by leukapheresis, after which PBMCs were separated by Ficoll-Histopaque density gradient centrifugation and cryopreserved in liquid nitrogen vapor phase. Analytical flow cytometry was used to check the purity and quantity of every magnetically sorted T cell population. From each sorted fraction, genomic DNA was isolated and quantified by UV absorbance on a Nanodrop 2000c. Using the deep immunoSEQ assay, multiplex PCR amplified TCR CDR3 regions from genomic DNA. Genomic DNA extracted from each cell subset was distributed evenly over all wells of several immunoSEQ 96-well plates, and each plate served as one replicate. For sorted subsets, each replicate PCR was loaded with 150 to 250 ng genomic DNA, equivalent to roughly 30,000 T cell genomes. Purified libraries were measured with a Qubit 3.0 fluorometer, size-checked on a Bioanalyzer 2100, and measured again with the KAPA Library Quantification kit. Every immunoSEQ 96-well plate was sequenced on a dedicated single-read 150-cycle Illumina NextSeq 550 flow cell. The source study handled its data this way. Because only junctional sequences without quality scores were contained in the immunoSEQ output, filtering matching that applied to full-length reads could not be performed. Sequences were annotated with PyIR, a Python wrapper for IgBLAST v1.9, and V/J genes and CDR3 were assigned using IMGT germline references. Any read was removed if the V/J assignment was weak (E-value above 1e-6), the CDR3 was missing, or the read contained stop codons, out-of-frame junctions, or ambiguous translated residues. A V3J clonotype was defined by an identical inferred V gene, J gene, and CDR3 amino acid sequence. The percentage overlap between two repertoires was calculated by dividing the number of shared unique clonotypes by the size of the smaller repertoire. Three approaches were used to assess repertoire richness: RTK rarefaction, the Chao1 estimator, and Recon v2.1 estimates of unobserved clonotypes. Generation probabilities were computed with OLGA for all TCRbeta clonotypes obtained by the gDNA method from a few donors. As stored in TCRdb, this immuneACCESS dataset retains in-frame rearrangements with V and J assigned. A fraction of the clones does not appear; measured against another copy, unresolved V genes explain less than half of the discrepancy, and the remainder lacks a known reason. V, J and clone size were drawn from that table, and D and trimming were deduced from the DNA. The sample table shows roughly 2,300,000 clones, and roughly 90% are seen once. The ten top clones hold 0.3% to 0.45% of the sample.

The germline V gene encodes CDR1 SGHVS and CDR2 FQNEAQ. V was cut back by 3 bases and J by 2 bases, leaving a gap of 11 bases between them. Taken from cysteine to phenylalanine, the CDR3 has 15 residues. The CDR3 DNA has 45 bases and is translated from base 1. Here the chain combines TRBV7-8 and TRBJ1-5; the D segment could be TRBD1, given 6 matching bases. Sequencing was done on a sample of naive CD4+ T cells from PBMCs. The intended sense of this specimen's cell subset or site label: CD45RA+ positively selected. This receptor was identified in a man between 18 and 29 years old in good health. Some clones in this sample may be carry-over from other donors' samples. The CDR3 amino acid sequence is: CASSFREGGNQPQHF. Here is the DNA: TGTGCCAGCAGCTTTAGGGAGGGGGGCAATCAGCCCCAGCATTTT.